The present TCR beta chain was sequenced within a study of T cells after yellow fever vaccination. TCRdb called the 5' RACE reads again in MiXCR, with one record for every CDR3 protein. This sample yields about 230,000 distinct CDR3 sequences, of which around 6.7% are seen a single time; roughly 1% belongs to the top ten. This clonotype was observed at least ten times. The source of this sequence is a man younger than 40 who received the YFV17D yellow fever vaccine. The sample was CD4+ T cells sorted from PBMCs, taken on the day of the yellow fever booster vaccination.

The CDR3 here is CASSLARHTPTGELFF. The CDR3 region has the DNA TGTGCCAGCAGCTTAGCACGGCATACTCCCACCGGGGAGCTGTTTTTT. The V call is TRBV7-2, the J call TRBJ2-2; no definite D call. CDR1 is SGHTA and CDR2 is FQGNSA in the germline V gene. The CDR3 sequence is 16 residues long. Deletions cut 0 bases from V and 4 bases from J, with 12 bases between. Complete variable domain (other parts from reference TRBV7-2 and TRBJ2-2): GAGVSQSPSNKVTEKGKDVELRCDPISGHTALYWYRQSLGQGLEFLIYFQGNSAPDKSGLPSDRFSAERTGGSVSTLTIQRTQQEDSAVYLCASSLARHTPTGELFFGEGSRLTVL.